This entry lists 30 T cell receptor beta chains sequenced from one sample in a study of T cell responses to AZD1222 COVID-19 vaccine. Sequenced by immunoSEQ multiplex PCR; TCRdb stores in-frame clones only, minus some. The repertoire holds roughly 43,000 clones, with about 80% as singletons. Sequences were derived from peripheral blood, sampled 28 days after the second dose of the MenACWY control vaccine. These receptors all stem from an adult who received the MenACWY meningococcal vaccine as a control.

This clone was seen a few times. The CDR3 is CASSRKSSGNTIYF. For the CDR3, the DNA is TGTGCCAGCAGTAGGAAGAGCTCTGGAAACACCATATATTTT. This sequence joins TRBV27 and TRBJ1-3, with D hard to call. This CDR3 spans 14 amino acids. V lost 5 bases to trimming and J lost 0 bases, with 8 bases between them. CDR1 and CDR2 (germline): MNHEY, SMNVEV (reference sequence).

This clone was counted between two and nine times. The V and J genes are TRBV19 and TRBJ2-1; 8 nucleotides align to TRBD1. CDR3 length: 14 amino acids. After removal of 4 bases from V and 6 bases from J, the junction contained 5 bases not matched to a gene. Per germline, CDR1 LNHDA and CDR2 SQIVND (reference sequence). This CDR3 reads CASSRSRGPNEQFF. The CDR3 DNA reads as TGTGCCAGTAGTAGGTCCAGGGGGCCCAATGAGCAGTTCTTC.

The table lists this clone with a few counts. The rearrangement uses TRBV28 and TRBJ2-7; 13 bases match TRBD2. CDR3 length: 14 residues. Per germline, CDR1 MDHEN and CDR2 SYDVKM. With 6 bases clipped from V and 2 bases from J, the junction kept 1 base outside the gene matches. CDR3 residues: CASSGTSGTYEQYF. The CDR3, as DNA: TGTGCCAGCAGCGGGACTAGCGGGACCTACGAGCAGTACTTC.

The chain couples TRBV19 to TRBJ2-1; TRBD1 is a possible D gene (6 bases). There are 15 residues in the CDR3. Trimming took 5 bases from V and 8 from J, leaving 19 bases between them. Per germline, CDR1 LNHDA and CDR2 SQIVND (reference sequence). The CDR3 sequence: CASSSTTGPKDEQFF. CDR3 nucleotide sequence: TGTGCCAGTAGTTCAACGACAGGCCCAAAGGATGAGCAGTTCTTC.

V and J are TRBV2 and TRBJ1-6; D ambiguous. Germline loops: CDR1 SNHLY, CDR2 FYNNEI. V was pared by 0 bases and J by 3 bases, with 9 bases between. The CDR3 loop spans 16 amino acids. CDR3 protein: CASSEAEGYYNSPLHF. As DNA, the CDR3 is TGTGCCAGCAGTGAAGCGGAAGGTTACTATAATTCACCCCTCCACTTT.

V is TRBV28 and J is TRBJ2-2, with 11 bases identical to TRBD2. The V gene end was trimmed by 4 bases and the J gene end by 2 bases; junction bases not matched to a gene: 3. From germline, CDR1 is MDHEN and CDR2 SYDVKM. The CDR3 contains 16 residues. The CDR3 nucleotides are TGTGCCAGCAGTTCAACTAGCGGGAGAAACACCGGGGAGCTGTTTTTT. This sequence encodes CASSSTSGRNTGELFF.

V is TRBV4-2 and J is TRBJ1-1; no clear D gene. Trimming stripped 5 bases from V and 4 bases from J, with 14 bases between. CDR1 is LGHNA, CDR2 YNFKEQ, per germline. The CDR3 totals 14 residues. The CDR3 DNA reads as TGTGCCAGCAGCGCCCAGGTTGGTGGCACTGAAGCTTTCTTT. As protein: CASSAQVGGTEAFF.

V usage is TRBV7-2 and J usage is TRBJ2-1; 8 nucleotides agree with TRBD2. The ends lost 4 bases at V and 3 bases at J; junction bases unmatched: 5. In germline, CDR1 is SGHTA, CDR2 FQGNSA. There are 15 residues in the CDR3. CDR3 nucleotides: TGTGCCAGCAGCTCCCGGCTAGCGGGCTACAATGAGCAGTTCTTC. Translated: CASSSRLAGYNEQFF.

The DNA of the CDR3 is TGTGCCACCACACCTCCGGGACCCGGTCCCGAGCAGTACTTC. This gives the protein CATTPPGPGPEQYF. The chain has TRBV28 and TRBJ2-7; D tentatively fits TRBD1 or TRBD2 (5 bases each). Germline CDR1 is MDHEN and CDR2 is SYDVKM. Trimming stripped 10 bases from V and 6 bases from J, with 22 bases between. The CDR3 has 14 amino acids.

CDR3 in amino acids: CASSPLPGTGSSHDEQFF. CDR3 DNA sequence: TGTGCCAGCTCACCACTGCCGGGGACAGGGAGTTCTCATGATGAGCAGTTCTTC. The V gene is TRBV18, the J gene TRBJ2-1; 9 bases agree with TRBD1. The ends lost 1 base at V and 8 bases at J; junction bases unmatched: 15. This CDR3 comprises 18 residues. Germline V CDR1 and CDR2: KGHSH, LQKENI.

This clone was picked up many times. V gene TRBV5-6 combines with J gene TRBJ2-1, with D possibly matching TRBD1 (6 bases). Germline V CDR1 and CDR2: SGHDT, YYEEEE. The CDR3 runs 14 residues. Trimming shortened V by 0 bases and J by 10 bases, and 14 bases separated the two germline ends. In DNA, the CDR3 is TGTGCCAGCAGCTTGGACAGGGTAACACCCGAGCAGTTCTTC. Protein: CASSLDRVTPEQFF.

This chain connects TRBV4-2 to TRBJ2-3; 9 positions agree with TRBD2. The junction had 6 bases not matched to a gene; V was cut back by 4 bases and J by 4 bases. This CDR3 has 15 amino acids. Germline V gene sequence: CDR1 LGHNA, CDR2 YNFKEQ. The CDR3 region is CASSPRGGRPDTQYF. Written as DNA, the CDR3 is TGTGCCAGCAGCCCGCGGGGGGGCCGGCCAGATACGCAGTATTTT.

This clone was observed once. The CDR3 is CATRTSLDEQFF. CDR3 in DNA: TGTGCCACCAGGACTAGTTTGGATGAGCAGTTCTTC. The chain employs TRBV6-5 and TRBJ2-1; 7 bases line up with TRBD2. There are 12 residues in the CDR3. CDR1 is MNHEY and CDR2 is SVGAGI in the germline V gene. After removal of 10 bases from V and 8 bases from J, the junction contained 8 bases not matched to a gene.

V usage is TRBV19 and J usage is TRBJ2-1; 12 bases are a match to TRBD2. The junction had 11 bases not matched to a gene; V was cut back by 5 bases and J by 9 bases. The length of the CDR3 is 16 residues. Germline CDR1 and CDR2: LNHDA and SQIVND (reference sequence). CDR3 coding DNA: TGTGCCAGTAGTCCCCTGACTAGCGGGAGTAGAAGTGAGCAGTTCTTC. Encoded protein: CASSPLTSGSRSEQFF.

The rearrangement uses TRBV7-9 and TRBJ1-4, with 7 bases fitting TRBD1. This CDR3 contains 15 residues. V was pared by 6 bases and J by 3 bases, with 7 bases of the junction left unmatched. CDR1 SEHNR and CDR2 FQNEAQ come from the germline V gene (reference sequence). CDR3 in amino acids: CASRPTGAANEKLFF. The CDR3 DNA reads TGTGCCAGCAGGCCAACAGGGGCGGCTAATGAAAAACTGTTTTTT.

The chain employs TRBV2 and TRBJ1-6, with D maybe TRBD1 (5 bases). V was pared by 10 bases and J by 7 bases, with 14 bases between. CDR1 and CDR2 from the germline V gene are SNHLY and FYNNEI. This CDR3 comprises 13 residues. This chain's CDR3 is CATMWGGNSPLHF. The CDR3 coding sequence is TGTGCCACCATGTGGGGGGGGAATTCACCCCTCCACTTT.

The chain carries TRBV27 and TRBJ1-2; 8 bases fit TRBD1. V was pared by 2 bases and J by 6 bases, with 8 bases of the junction left unmatched. This CDR3 spans 15 amino acids. Germline CDR1 reads MNHEY; CDR2 reads SMNVEV (reference sequence). The CDR3: CASSLVRSDRDGYTF. CDR3 sequence (DNA): TGTGCCAGCAGTTTAGTGAGGTCGGACAGGGATGGCTACACCTTC.

The CDR3 here is CASTPGNQPQHF. The DNA for the CDR3 is TGTGCCAGTACACCAGGTAATCAGCCCCAGCATTTT. The chain couples TRBV19 to TRBJ1-5; no clear D. CDR1 is LNHDA and CDR2 is SQIVND in the germline V gene (reference sequence). CDR3 length equals 12 residues. V gave up 7 bases and J gave up 4 bases, with 8 bases separating them.

CDR3: CASSYSRAGGAGELFF. In DNA, the CDR3 is TGTGCCAGCAGTTACTCGAGAGCGGGCGGAGCCGGGGAGCTGTTTTTT. This chain uses TRBV6-5 with TRBJ2-2; perhaps TRBD2 as D (6 bases). Trimming removed 0 bases from V and 6 bases from J, with 14 bases in between. The germline V gene encodes CDR1 MNHEY and CDR2 SVGAGI. The CDR3 sequence is 16 residues long.

This chain connects TRBV6-6 to TRBJ2-3; D is possibly TRBD2 (7 bases). CDR3 length: 16 amino acids. Per germline, CDR1 MNHNY and CDR2 SVGAGI (reference sequence). Trimming pared 3 bases from V and 3 bases from J, leaving 16 bases between. CDR3 in amino acids: CASSYWVGGHTDTQYF. The CDR3 DNA sequence: TGTGCCAGCAGTTATTGGGTGGGGGGGCATACAGATACGCAGTATTTT.

The CDR3 DNA reads TGTGCCAGCAGCCACACCGGGACAGGGTATATAGCTTTCTTT. It is translated as CASSHTGTGYIAFF. The genes are TRBV6-2 or TRBV6-3 and TRBJ1-1; 9 bases are a match to TRBD1. The CDR3 has 14 amino acids. The germline gives CDR1 MNHEY, CDR2 SVGEGT. V was clipped by 6 bases and J by 10 bases; unmatched bases: 12.

The chain combines TRBV11-2 with TRBJ1-1; possibly TRBD1 for D (5 bases). The CDR3 extends over 13 amino acids. Germline V gene sequence: CDR1 SGHAT, CDR2 FQNNGV. The V end was cut by 0 bases, the J end by 8 bases, with 10 bases between. CDR3: CASSLDRRVEAFF. CDR3 bases: TGTGCCAGCAGCTTAGATCGCAGGGTAGAAGCTTTCTTT.

The chain has TRBV4-1 and TRBJ2-7; 8 bases match TRBD2. Germline CDR1 and CDR2: MGHRA and YSYEKL. The trim removed 8 bases at V and 4 bases at J, leaving 13 bases unmatched. The CDR3 length is 15 residues. Written as DNA, the CDR3 is TGCGCCAGCGGACCTCAGGGAGCGGGAGCGTACGAGCAGTACTTC. Its protein is CASGPQGAGAYEQYF.

This clone was picked up a small number of times. This chain uses TRBV28 with TRBJ1-2; maybe TRBD1 (5 bases). This CDR3 region has 13 residues. Germline CDR1 MDHEN, CDR2 SYDVKM. V was shortened by 4 bases and J by 7 bases, with 13 bases between the two germline ends. The CDR3 DNA reads as TGTGCCAGCAGTTCCTCGTATACAGGTGGCTACACCTTC. Its protein is CASSSSYTGGYTF.

The chain is built from TRBV25-1 and TRBJ2-1, with TRBD1 matching 7 bases. The CDR3 extends over 13 amino acids. The J segment lost 9 bases and the V segment lost 3 bases, leaving 5 bases of the junction unmatched. Germline values: CDR1 MGHDK, CDR2 SYGVNS. CDR3 protein: CASSDPSGGEQFF. CDR3 sequence (DNA): TGTGCCAGCAGTGACCCCTCAGGGGGTGAGCAGTTCTTC.

The chain has TRBV24-1 and TRBJ1-5; TRBD1 matches 7 bases. This CDR3 has 13 residues. Germline loops: CDR1 KGHDR, CDR2 SFDVKD. The trim removed 6 bases at V and 8 bases at J, leaving 6 bases unmatched. The CDR3 DNA is TGTGCCACCAGTAAACAGGGGAATGAGCCCCAGCATTTT. Translation gives CATSKQGNEPQHF.

The V and J genes are TRBV29-1 and TRBJ1-2, with 8 bases that match TRBD1. V was pared by 4 bases and J by 7 bases, with 11 bases of the junction left unmatched. The CDR3 length is 14 residues. From germline, CDR1 is SQVTM and CDR2 ANQGSEA. The DNA for the CDR3 is TGCAGCGTTGGCTCCTCGGGACAGGCCTCTGGCTACACCTTC. This encodes CSVGSSGQASGYTF.

This chain links TRBV2 with TRBJ1-4; TRBD1 matches at 7 bases. There are 18 residues in the CDR3. V lost 0 bases to trimming and J lost 7 bases; unmatched junction nucleotides: 14. Germline V lookup: CDR1 SNHLY, CDR2 FYNNEI. The CDR3 here is CASSEALLTTGTFEKLFF. The CDR3 DNA reads as TGTGCCAGCAGTGAAGCGCTTCTGACGACAGGGACTTTTGAAAAACTGTTTTTT.

The V and J genes are TRBV5-1 and TRBJ2-1; D is undetermined. This CDR3 comprises 13 residues. Trimming took off 6 bases at V and 4 bases at J, with 11 bases between the two ends. Germline CDR1 is SGHRS and CDR2 is YFSETQ. CDR3 region: CASTPWGYNEQFF. The CDR3 DNA reads as TGCGCCAGCACCCCTTGGGGATACAATGAGCAGTTCTTC. The full variable domain, with the rest looked up from reference TRBV5-1 and TRBJ2-1, is KAGVTQTPRYLIKTRGQQVTLSCSPISGHRSVSWYQQTPGQGLQFLFEYFSETQRNKGNFPGRFSGRQFSNSRSEMNVSTLELGDSALYLCASTPWGYNEQFFGPGTRLTVL.

This sequence joins TRBV11-2 and TRBJ1-1; D remains unclear. The germline V and J ends were trimmed by 5 bases and 4 bases, with 11 bases remaining between them. This CDR3 is built from 13 residues. From germline, CDR1 is SGHAT and CDR2 FQNNGV. Here the CDR3 DNA reads TGTGCCAGCAGCCCCCGGGAGGGCACTGAAGCTTTCTTT. Protein: CASSPREGTEAFF.